These 26 T cell receptor beta chains were sequenced from one sample in a study of tumor-infiltrating lymphocytes in primary liver carcinoma. Unsorted whole blood supplied the RNA, and germline DNA was extracted too. From approximately 0.5 ug of total RNA, TCR beta-specific cDNA was reverse-transcribed using a constant-region primer. Construction of TCR beta libraries relied on three successive nested multiplex PCR rounds employing slightly modified ARM-PCR. Rounds one and two of PCR, each of roughly 11 cycles, were primed with TRBV1-TRBV30 forward primers and a C-beta reverse primer. TCRdb recomputed calls from the multiplex PCR reads with MiXCR, one row per CDR3 protein. The repertoire holds about 310,000 distinct CDR3 sequences, nearly 60% seen once, with over 15% in the top ten. Sample: peripheral blood. The receptors derive from a woman younger than 45 with primary liver carcinoma and hepatitis B virus infection.

Note on this clonotype: The missing conserved phenylalanine or tryptophan at the end of this CDR3 makes a read error likely. The V call is TRBV29-1, the J call TRBJ2-1; maybe TRBD2 (6 bases). The germline V gene encodes CDR1 SQVTM and CDR2 ANQGSEA. The CDR3 has 14 residues. Trimming took off 7 bases at V and 4 bases at J, with 17 bases between the two ends. Here the CDR3 reads CSAGGGWRYNEQFI. In DNA form, the CDR3 reads TGCAGCGCCGGGGGTGGGTGGCGATACAATGAGCAGTTCATC.

As to this clonotype: Just one base apart from a much larger clone, this may be a read error. The chain is built from TRBV10-2 and TRBJ2-7, with a weak D call TRBD2 (6 bases). The CDR3 has 15 amino acids. Deletions cut 4 bases from V and 2 bases from J, with 15 bases between. Germline lookup yields CDR1 WSHSY and CDR2 SAAADI. In DNA form, the CDR3 reads TGCGCCAGCAGTGGAGTGGGGGGAACGCCCTACGAGCAGTACTTC. The encoded protein is CASSGVGGTPYEQYF.

The chain has TRBV5-1 and TRBJ1-3; perhaps TRBD1 as D (5 bases). Looked up from germline, CDR1 is SGHRS and CDR2 is YFSETQ. Trimming took off 0 bases at V and 1 base at J, with 17 bases between the two ends. The CDR3 has 18 residues. CDR3 sequence: CASSLDGGGSSSGNTIYF. In DNA form, the CDR3 reads TGCGCCAGCAGCTTGGATGGGGGTGGATCGTCTTCTGGAAACACCATATATTTT.

About this clonotype itself: Since the CDR3 does not end with the conserved phenylalanine or tryptophan, this likely comes from a read error. As DNA, the CDR3 is TGTAGCGTTGCAGGGCCGGGCGGCTCTGAAGCTTTCTCT. Its protein product is CSVAGPGGSEAFS. This chain links TRBV29-1 with TRBJ1-1; D perhaps matches TRBD1 (5 bases). CDR3 length: 13 residues. Germline CDR1 SQVTM, CDR2 ANQGSEA.

Ten or more counts support this clonotype. The CDR3: CASSKDTRGTQYF. The DNA for the CDR3 is TGTGCCAGCAGTAAGGATACGAGGGGGACGCAGTATTTT. This chain joins TRBV6-2 or TRBV6-3 and TRBJ2-3; a possible D gene is TRBD1 (6 bases). The germline gives CDR1 MNHEY, CDR2 SVGEGT. CDR3 size: 13 residues. Trimming left V 5 bases short and J 9 bases short, with 15 bases between.

In regard to this clonotype: This could be a read error, since a much larger clone is one nucleotide away. V and J are TRBV29-1 and TRBJ1-1, with TRBD1 identical over 7 bases. Germline values: CDR1 SQVTM, CDR2 ANQGSEA. CDR3 length: 12 residues. CDR3 in DNA: TGCAGCGCCGGACAGGCGAACATTGAAGCTTTCTTT. It specifies CSAGQANIEAFF.

Points on this clonotype: A much larger clone differs from this one at a single base, so this may be a read error. The chain combines TRBV6-5 with TRBJ2-5; D may be TRBD2 (5 bases). The CDR3 sequence is 14 residues long. Germline CDR1 and CDR2: MNHEY and SVGAGI. This CDR3 is CVSSPTSGKETQYF. The CDR3 DNA is TGTGTCAGCAGCCCTACTTCGGGGAAAGAGACCCAGTACTTC.

V is TRBV19 and J is TRBJ1-1; maybe TRBD1 (5 bases). The length of the CDR3 is 15 residues. Germline CDR1 reads LNHDA; CDR2 reads SQIVND (reference sequence). Trimming removed 6 bases at V and 3 bases at J, with 17 bases between. The CDR3 here is CASRTPPGGDTEAFF. The CDR3 DNA reads as TGTGCCAGTAGGACCCCCCCCGGGGGGGACACTGAAGCTTTCTTT.

This sequence joins TRBV12-3 or TRBV12-4 and TRBJ1-2, with D tentatively TRBD1 (5 bases). The CDR3 has 14 residues. The V end was cut by 5 bases, the J end by 11 bases, with 21 bases between. CDR3 protein: CASSPGPVSTGYTF. For the CDR3, the DNA is TGTGCCAGCAGTCCCGGACCTGTCTCTACAGGTTACACCTTC.

This clonotype was found many times. The chain carries TRBV4-1 and TRBJ1-1; D is possibly TRBD1 (5 bases). The germline V gene encodes CDR1 MGHRA and CDR2 YSYEKL. Trimming took off 1 base at V and 0 bases at J, with 15 bases between the two ends. The CDR3 runs 17 residues. This CDR3 is CASSQAYLGTMNTEAFF. As DNA, the CDR3 is TGCGCCAGCAGCCAAGCTTATCTAGGGACCATGAACACTGAAGCTTTCTTT.

The chain links TRBV11-2 to TRBJ2-5, with D uncertain. Germline V gene lookup returns CDR1 SGHAT and CDR2 FQNNGV. V was pared by 5 bases and J by 0 bases, with 16 bases between. This CDR3 region has 16 residues. CDR3: CASSEGSGLYQETQYF. The CDR3 DNA reads TGTGCCAGCAGCGAAGGGTCGGGCCTGTACCAAGAGACCCAGTACTTC.

This clonotype was counted only a few times. CDR3 sequence (DNA): TGTGCCAGCAGCAGGGACAGGGAAGAGACCCAGTACTTC. Translation: CASSRDREETQYF. This chain uses TRBV12-3 or TRBV12-4 with TRBJ2-5, with TRBD1 matching over 9 bases. There are 13 residues in the CDR3. J was trimmed by 3 bases and V by 6 bases; bases with no gene match: 2.

Worth noting for this clonotype: At one end the junction does not follow the germline gene, possibly because of a read error. The rearrangement joins TRBV11-2 to TRBJ1-2; the D is unclear. This CDR3 comprises 15 residues. Per germline, CDR1 SGHAT and CDR2 FQNNGV. The DNA for the CDR3 is TGCGCCAGCAGCTTATTCCAGGAAATCACGAGCGGCTACACCTTC. Amino acids: CASSLFQEITSGYTF.

This clonotype was picked up one time. The chain couples TRBV14 to TRBJ2-7, with 7 bases fitting TRBD1. The V gene's germline CDR1 is SGHDN and CDR2 FVKESK. V lost 4 bases and J lost 0; bases outside the gene matches: 12. The CDR3 covers 17 residues. CDR3 region: CASSLLPGTATSYEQYF. DNA for the CDR3: TGTGCCAGCAGCCTTCTCCCCGGGACAGCTACCTCCTACGAGCAGTACTTC.

For this clonotype: A junction end diverges from the germline sequence, so it may reflect a read error. The genes are TRBV12-3 or TRBV12-4 and TRBJ2-2; D is possibly TRBD2 (5 bases). This CDR3 comprises 13 residues. In DNA form, the CDR3 reads TGTGCCAGCAGTTTACGGGCGGGCGGGCAGCTGTTTTTC. Protein product: CASSLRAGGQLFF.

With respect to this clonotype: This may be a read error: a much more frequent sequence differs by one nucleotide. The V call is TRBV12-3 or TRBV12-4, the J call TRBJ2-7, with 7 bases that match TRBD2. The CDR3 extends over 16 amino acids. CDR3 region: CASSPTLSGIIYEQHF. Here the CDR3 DNA reads TGTGCCAGCAGTCCCACGCTCAGCGGGATAATCTACGAGCAGCACTTC.

This chain joins TRBV6-2 or TRBV6-3 and TRBJ2-7; D is uncertain. CDR1 and CDR2 (germline): MNHEY, SVGEGT. Trimming took off 8 bases at V and 1 base at J, with 6 bases between the two ends. This CDR3 comprises 11 residues. In DNA, the CDR3 is TGTGCCAGCGGGTTATCCTACGAGCAGTACTTC. This gives the protein CASGLSYEQYF.

As regards this clonotype: A much larger clonotype is one base distant, so this may be a read error. V is TRBV29-1 and J is TRBJ2-3; 12 bases align to TRBD2. Germline loops: CDR1 SQVTM, CDR2 ANQGSEA. This CDR3 region has 15 residues. V dropped 6 bases and J dropped 1; count of bases not matched to a gene: 5. CDR3 nucleotides: TGCAGCGTCCGGACTAGCGGGATACGCACAGATACGCAGTATTTT. This gives the protein CSVRTSGIRTDTQYF.

Details on this clonotype: One junction end does not reproduce the germline sequence, and a read error may be involved. The CDR3 protein is CASTLLAGVGLNEQFF. The CDR3 DNA is TGTGCCAGCACCTTACTAGCGGGTGTCGGGCTCAATGAGCAATTCTTC. This rearrangement joins TRBV6-1 to TRBJ2-1; TRBD2 aligns across 9 bases. The germline gives CDR1 MNHNS, CDR2 SASEGT. CDR3 length: 16 amino acids.

This clonotype was observed once. Relative to the germline gene, one junction end is altered; a read error may explain this. The chain joins TRBV12-3 or TRBV12-4 to TRBJ1-5; D remains ambiguous. The CDR3 has 13 residues. The DNA for the CDR3 is TGTGCCAGCAATGGTGGGGATGGGCAGCCCCAGTACTTT. This encodes CASNGGDGQPQYF.

This clonotype occurred many times. The chain recombines TRBV10-2 with TRBJ2-7; 11 nucleotides align to TRBD2. Germline CDR1 and CDR2: WSHSY and SAAADI. The CDR3 covers 14 residues. V shed 3 bases and J 4 bases; nucleotides not matched to a gene: 2. In DNA form, the CDR3 reads TGCGCCAGCAGTGAACTAGCGGGAGCGTACGAGCAGTACTTC. Its protein product is CASSELAGAYEQYF.

The V gene is TRBV4-1, the J gene TRBJ2-1, with 15 bases identical to TRBD2. The CDR3 runs 16 residues. Trimming took 3 bases from V and 7 from J; bases not matched to a gene: 4. Germline V gene data show CDR1 as MGHRA and CDR2 as YSYEKL. This CDR3 reads CASSQGGTSGRNEQFF. The DNA of the CDR3 is TGCGCCAGCAGCCAGGGCGGGACTAGCGGGAGGAATGAGCAGTTCTTC.

Note on this clonotype: A clone one base away is much larger, so this may be a read error. V and J are TRBV6-5 and TRBJ2-2; 7 bases match TRBD1. V lost 8 bases and J lost 6; bases outside the gene matches: 9. CDR1 is MNHEY and CDR2 is SVGAGI in the germline V gene. The CDR3 has 14 residues. DNA for the CDR3: TGTGCCAGCGGTAGAGGGGGCACCGCCGGGGAGCTGTTTTTT. Translated: CASGRGGTAGELFF.

The rearrangement joins TRBV29-1 to TRBJ2-1; 9 positions agree with TRBD2. Trimming took 6 bases from V and 2 from J; bases not matched to a gene: 5. Germline CDR1 SQVTM, CDR2 ANQGSEA. The length of the CDR3 is 14 residues. CDR3 DNA sequence: TGCAGCGTATTAGCGGGAGTAACCTACAATGAGCAGTTCTTC. Protein sequence: CSVLAGVTYNEQFF.

The rearrangement joins TRBV4-1 to TRBJ2-6, with unresolved D. This CDR3 is 17 amino acids long. Trimming took off 1 base at V and 0 bases at J, with 10 bases between the two ends. Germline V gives CDR1 MGHRA, CDR2 YSYEKL. CDR3 sequence reads: CASSQAFVSSGANVLTF. CDR3 nucleotides: TGCGCCAGCAGCCAAGCTTTCGTTTCCTCTGGGGCCAACGTCCTGACTTTC.

Only a few counts were recorded for this clonotype. The chain couples TRBV6-5 to TRBJ2-3; perhaps TRBD1 as D (5 bases). From germline, CDR1 is MNHEY and CDR2 SVGAGI. The V and J ends lost 4 bases and 6 bases respectively, with 11 bases between them. The CDR3 is made up of 13 amino acids. CDR3 bases: TGTGCCAGCAGTTTTAGGGGAACGGATACGCAGTATTTT. Amino acid sequence: CASSFRGTDTQYF.